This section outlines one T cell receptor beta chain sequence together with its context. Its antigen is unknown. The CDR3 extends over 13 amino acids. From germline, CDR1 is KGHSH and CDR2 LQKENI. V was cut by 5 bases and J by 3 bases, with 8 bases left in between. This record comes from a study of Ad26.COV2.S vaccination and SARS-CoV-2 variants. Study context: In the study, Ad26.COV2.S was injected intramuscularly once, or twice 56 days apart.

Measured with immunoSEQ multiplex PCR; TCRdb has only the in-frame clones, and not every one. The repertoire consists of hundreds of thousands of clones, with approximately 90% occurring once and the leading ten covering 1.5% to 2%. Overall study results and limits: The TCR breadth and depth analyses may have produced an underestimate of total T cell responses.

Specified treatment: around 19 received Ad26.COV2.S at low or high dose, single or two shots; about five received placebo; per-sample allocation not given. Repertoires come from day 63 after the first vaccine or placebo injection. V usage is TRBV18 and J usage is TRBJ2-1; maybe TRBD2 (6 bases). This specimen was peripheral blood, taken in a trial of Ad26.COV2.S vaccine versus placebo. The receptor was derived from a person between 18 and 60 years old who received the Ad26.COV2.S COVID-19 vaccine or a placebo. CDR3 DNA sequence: TGTGCCAGCTCAATGACTAGCTACAATGAGCAGTTCTTC. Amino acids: CASSMTSYNEQFF.